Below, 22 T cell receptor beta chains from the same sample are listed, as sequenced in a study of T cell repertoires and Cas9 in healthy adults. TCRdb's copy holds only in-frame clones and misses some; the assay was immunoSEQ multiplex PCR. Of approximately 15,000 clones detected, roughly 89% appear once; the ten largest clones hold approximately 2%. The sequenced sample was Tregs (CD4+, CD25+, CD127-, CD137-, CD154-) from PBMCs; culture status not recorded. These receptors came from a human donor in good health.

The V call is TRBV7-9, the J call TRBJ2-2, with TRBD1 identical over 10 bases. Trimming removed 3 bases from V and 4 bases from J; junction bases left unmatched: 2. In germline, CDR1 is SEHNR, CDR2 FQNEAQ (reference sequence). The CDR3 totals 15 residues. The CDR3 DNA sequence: TGTGCCAGCAGCTTGGGGACAGGGGTCACCGGGGAGCTGTTTTTT. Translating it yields CASSLGTGVTGELFF.

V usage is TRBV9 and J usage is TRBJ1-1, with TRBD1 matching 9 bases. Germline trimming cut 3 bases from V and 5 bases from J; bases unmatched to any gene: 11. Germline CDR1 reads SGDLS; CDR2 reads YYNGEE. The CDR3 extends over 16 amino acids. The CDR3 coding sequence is TGTGCCAGCAGCGCCCTCCGGGGACAGGGAAAAACTGAAGCTTTCTTT. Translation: CASSALRGQGKTEAFF.

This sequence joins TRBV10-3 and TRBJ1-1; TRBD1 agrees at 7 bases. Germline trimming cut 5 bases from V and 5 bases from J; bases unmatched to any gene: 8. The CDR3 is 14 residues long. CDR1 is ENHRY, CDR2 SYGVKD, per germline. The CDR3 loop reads CAISPGQRGTEAFF. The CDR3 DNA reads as TGTGCCATCAGTCCGGGACAGAGGGGGACTGAAGCTTTCTTT.

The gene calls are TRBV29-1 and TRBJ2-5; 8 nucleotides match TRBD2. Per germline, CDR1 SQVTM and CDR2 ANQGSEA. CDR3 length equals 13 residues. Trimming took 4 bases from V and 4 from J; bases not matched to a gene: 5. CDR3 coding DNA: TGCAGCGTTGTTAGTAGCGGGGCAGAGACCCAGTACTTC. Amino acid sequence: CSVVSSGAETQYF.

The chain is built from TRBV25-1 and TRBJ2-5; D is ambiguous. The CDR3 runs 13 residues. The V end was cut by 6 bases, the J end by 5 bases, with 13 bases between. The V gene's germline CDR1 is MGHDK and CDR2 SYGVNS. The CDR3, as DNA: TGTGCCAGCAGCCGTCCTGAGGAGGAGACCCAGTACTTC. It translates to CASSRPEEETQYF.

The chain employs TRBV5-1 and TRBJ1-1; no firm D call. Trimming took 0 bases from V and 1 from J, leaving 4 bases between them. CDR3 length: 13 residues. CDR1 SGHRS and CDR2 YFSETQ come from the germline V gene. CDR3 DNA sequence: TGCGCCAGCAGCTTGGCGGGGAACACTGAAGCTTTCTTT. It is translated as CASSLAGNTEAFF.

This CDR3 is CASSLLQNTEAFF. CDR3 sequence (DNA): TGCGCCAGCAGCTTGTTACAAAACACTGAAGCTTTCTTT. The genes are TRBV5-1 and TRBJ1-1; no firm D call. The germline V gene has CDR1 SGHRS and CDR2 YFSETQ. The V and J ends lost 1 base and 2 bases respectively, with 6 bases between them. The CDR3 sequence is 13 residues long.

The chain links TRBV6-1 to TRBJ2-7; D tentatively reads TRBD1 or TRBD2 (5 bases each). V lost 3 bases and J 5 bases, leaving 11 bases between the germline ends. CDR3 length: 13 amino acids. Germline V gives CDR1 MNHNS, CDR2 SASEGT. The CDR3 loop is CASSEIRGDEQYF. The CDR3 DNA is TGTGCCAGCAGTGAGATTAGAGGGGACGAGCAGTACTTC.

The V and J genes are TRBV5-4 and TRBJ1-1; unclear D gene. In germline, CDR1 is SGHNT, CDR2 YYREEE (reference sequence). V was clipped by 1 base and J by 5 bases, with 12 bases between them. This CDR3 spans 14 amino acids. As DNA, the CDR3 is TGTGCCAGCAGCTTGCTAGAGTCGGTAACTGAAGCTTTCTTT. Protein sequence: CASSLLESVTEAFF.

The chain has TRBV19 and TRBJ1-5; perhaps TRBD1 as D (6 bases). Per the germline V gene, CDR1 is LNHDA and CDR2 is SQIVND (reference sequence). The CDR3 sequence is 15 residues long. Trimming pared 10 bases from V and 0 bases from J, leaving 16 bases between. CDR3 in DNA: TGTGCCACCAAACGGGGGCCATATAGCAATCAGCCCCAGCATTTT. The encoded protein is CATKRGPYSNQPQHF.

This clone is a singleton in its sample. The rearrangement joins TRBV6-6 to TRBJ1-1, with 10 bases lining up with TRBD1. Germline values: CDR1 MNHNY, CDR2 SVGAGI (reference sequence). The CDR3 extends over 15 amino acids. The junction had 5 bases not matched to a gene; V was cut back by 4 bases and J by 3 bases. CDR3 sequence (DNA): TGTGCCAGCAGTTCCCTCGACAGGGGGCACACTGAAGCTTTCTTT. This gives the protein CASSSLDRGHTEAFF.

CDR3 sequence (DNA): TGTGCCAGCAGCTACCCCGGGACAGGGGGCAATGAGCAGTTCTTC. Its translation: CASSYPGTGGNEQFF. J is TRBJ2-1 and V is TRBV6-5, with 11 bases lining up with TRBD1. This CDR3 has 15 amino acids. V lost 6 bases, J lost 6 bases, and 7 bases stayed unmatched. Germline CDR1 is MNHEY and CDR2 is SVGAGI.

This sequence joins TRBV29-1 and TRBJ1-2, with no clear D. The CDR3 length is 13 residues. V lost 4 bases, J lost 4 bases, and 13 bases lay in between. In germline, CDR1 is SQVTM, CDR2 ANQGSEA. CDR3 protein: CSVVKELGYGYTF. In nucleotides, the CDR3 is TGCAGCGTTGTGAAGGAGTTGGGCTATGGCTACACCTTC.

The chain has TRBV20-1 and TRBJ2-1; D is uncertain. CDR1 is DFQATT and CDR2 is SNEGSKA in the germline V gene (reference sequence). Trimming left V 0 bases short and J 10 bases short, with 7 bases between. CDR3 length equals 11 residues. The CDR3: CSARDVREQFF. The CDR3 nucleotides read TGCAGTGCTAGAGATGTGCGGGAGCAGTTCTTC.

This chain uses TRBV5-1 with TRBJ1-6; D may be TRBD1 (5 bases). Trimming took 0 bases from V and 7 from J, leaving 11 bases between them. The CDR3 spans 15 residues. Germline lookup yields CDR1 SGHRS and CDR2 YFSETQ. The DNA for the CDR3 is TGCGCCAGCAGCTTGGCCGGGGCGGGGAATTCACCCCTCCACTTT. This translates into CASSLAGAGNSPLHF.

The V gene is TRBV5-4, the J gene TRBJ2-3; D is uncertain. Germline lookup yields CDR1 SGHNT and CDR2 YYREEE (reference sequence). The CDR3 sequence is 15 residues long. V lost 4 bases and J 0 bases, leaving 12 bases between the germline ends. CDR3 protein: CASSQRSRSTDTQYF. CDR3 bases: TGTGCCAGCAGCCAAAGGTCTAGGAGCACAGATACGCAGTATTTT.

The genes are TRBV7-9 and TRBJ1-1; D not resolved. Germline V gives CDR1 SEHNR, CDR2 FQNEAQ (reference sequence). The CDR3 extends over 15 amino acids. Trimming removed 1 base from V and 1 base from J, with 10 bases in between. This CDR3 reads CASSLESVGNTEAFF. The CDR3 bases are TGTGCCAGCAGCTTAGAATCAGTCGGGAACACTGAAGCTTTCTTT.

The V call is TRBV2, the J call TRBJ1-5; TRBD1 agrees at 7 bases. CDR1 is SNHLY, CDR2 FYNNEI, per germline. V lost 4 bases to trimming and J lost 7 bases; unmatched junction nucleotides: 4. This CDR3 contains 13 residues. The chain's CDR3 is CASSGDRGQPQHF. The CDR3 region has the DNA TGTGCCAGCAGTGGGGACAGAGGACAGCCCCAGCATTTT.

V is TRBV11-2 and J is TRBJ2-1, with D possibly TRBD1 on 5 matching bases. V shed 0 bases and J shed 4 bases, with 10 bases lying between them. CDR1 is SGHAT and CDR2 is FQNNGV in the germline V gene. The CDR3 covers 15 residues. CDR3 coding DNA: TGTGCCAGCAGCTTAGAGACAGAACTATACAATGAGCAGTTCTTC. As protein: CASSLETELYNEQFF.

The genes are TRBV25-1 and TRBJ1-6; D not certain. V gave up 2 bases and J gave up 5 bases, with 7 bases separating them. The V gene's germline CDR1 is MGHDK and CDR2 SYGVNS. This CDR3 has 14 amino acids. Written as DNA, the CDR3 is TGTGCCAGCAGTGAAATGGGAGATAATTCACCCCTCCACTTT. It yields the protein CASSEMGDNSPLHF.

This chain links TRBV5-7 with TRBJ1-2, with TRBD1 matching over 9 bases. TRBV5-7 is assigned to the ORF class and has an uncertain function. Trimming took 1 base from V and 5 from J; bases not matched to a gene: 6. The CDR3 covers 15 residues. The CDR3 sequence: CASSLHGQGRYGYTF. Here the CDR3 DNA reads TGTGCCAGCAGCTTGCATGGACAGGGGCGGTATGGCTACACCTTC.

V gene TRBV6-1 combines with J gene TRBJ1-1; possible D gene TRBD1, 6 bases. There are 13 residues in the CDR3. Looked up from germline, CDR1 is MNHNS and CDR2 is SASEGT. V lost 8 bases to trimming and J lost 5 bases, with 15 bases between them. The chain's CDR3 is CASGEGVGTEAFF. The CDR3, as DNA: TGTGCCAGCGGCGAGGGGGTGGGAACTGAAGCTTTCTTT.